These 8 T cell receptor beta chains share one sample of origin, sequenced in a study of blood T cell repertoires in COVID-19. Generated by immunoSEQ multiplex PCR, the TCRdb table keeps only in-frame clones and is missing some. The sample lists more than 95,000 clones, about four fifths seen once, with 2.5% to 3.5% in the top ten. The specimen sequenced was peripheral blood. Every receptor here comes from a woman of 80 years or more with active or convalescent COVID-19.

The chain joins TRBV18 to TRBJ2-4; D possibly corresponds to TRBD1 (5 bases). V was trimmed by 8 bases and J by 13 bases, leaving 27 bases between them. The CDR3 sequence is 15 residues long. Germline CDR1 KGHSH, CDR2 LQKENI. The chain's CDR3 is CASTSFSRAAGFQYF. As DNA, the CDR3 is TGTGCCAGCACGTCCTTCAGCAGGGCGGCTGGTTTCCAGTACTTC.

The genes are TRBV20-1 and TRBJ1-2; perhaps TRBD1 as D (5 bases). The CDR3 totals 11 residues. The V gene lost 3 bases and the J gene lost 12 bases, with 14 bases spanning the gap. CDR1 DFQATT and CDR2 SNEGSKA come from the germline V gene (reference sequence). CDR3 sequence reads: CSASDGGEDTF. In nucleotides, the CDR3 is TGCAGTGCTAGTGACGGGGGTGAGGACACCTTC.

This chain links TRBV3-1 (or the pseudogene TRBV3-2) with TRBJ1-1; perhaps TRBD1 as D (5 bases). The CDR3 has 15 amino acids. Germline-derived CDR1 and CDR2 are LGHDT and YNNKEL (reference sequence). The V gene lost 5 bases and the J gene lost 1 base, with 14 bases spanning the gap. CDR3 region: CASSAGRGANTEAFF. CDR3 DNA sequence: TGTGCCAGCAGCGCGGGGCGCGGGGCGAACACTGAAGCTTTCTTT.

The rearrangement uses TRBV7-9 and TRBJ1-1, with TRBD1 matching 11 bases. This CDR3 contains 14 residues. Germline CDR1 SEHNR, CDR2 FQNEAQ (reference sequence). V gave up 4 bases and J gave up 8 bases; unmatched junction bases: 6. The CDR3 here is CASSSRTGGEEAFF. The CDR3 nucleotides read TGTGCCAGCAGCTCACGGACAGGGGGCGAAGAAGCTTTCTTT.

J is TRBJ2-6 and V is TRBV5-1, with unresolved D. V shed 7 bases and J shed 2 bases, with 7 bases lying between them. The germline gives CDR1 SGHRS, CDR2 YFSETQ. The CDR3 has 13 amino acids. The CDR3 coding sequence is TGCGCCAGCGCCCCTACTGGGGCCAACGTCCTGACTTTC. Translation gives CASAPTGANVLTF.

This chain links TRBV2 with TRBJ1-5, with TRBD1 as a possible D gene (6 bases). In germline, CDR1 is SNHLY, CDR2 FYNNEI. The CDR3 is 15 residues long. V was cut by 2 bases and J by 6 bases, with 14 bases left in between. The chain's CDR3 is CASSENRDEGQPQHF. CDR3 DNA sequence: TGTGCCAGCAGTGAAAACAGGGATGAGGGTCAGCCCCAGCATTTT. Together with reference TRBV2 and TRBJ1-5, the CDR3 gives the full variable domain: EPEVTQTPSHQVTQMGQEVILRCVPISNHLYFYWYRQILGQKVEFLVSFYNNEISEKSEIFDDQFSVERPDGSNFTLKIRSTKLEDSAMYFCASSENRDEGQPQHFGDGTRLSIL.

The rearrangement joins TRBV29-1 to TRBJ2-7; D is possibly TRBD1 (6 bases). The V gene lost 7 bases and the J gene lost 3 bases, with 16 bases spanning the gap. This CDR3 is built from 13 residues. Germline V gene lookup returns CDR1 SQVTM and CDR2 ANQGSEA. The CDR3 protein is CSANRDWLYEQYF. CDR3 sequence (DNA): TGCAGCGCAAACAGGGATTGGCTCTACGAGCAGTACTTC.

This chain joins TRBV19 and TRBJ2-1; no reliable D call. The CDR3 extends over 13 amino acids. The germline V gene has CDR1 LNHDA and CDR2 SQIVND (reference sequence). Deletions cut 4 bases from V and 4 bases from J, with 8 bases between. The CDR3 nucleotides are TGTGCCAGTAGTAGTGCCAGATACAATGAGCAGTTCTTC. Protein product: CASSSARYNEQFF.